The clone carrying this T cell receptor beta chain was observed a few times. These data come from a study of early T cells in non-severe SARS-CoV-2 infection. Background on the study: The authors sequenced bulk RNA from unsorted whole blood, leaving chains unpaired.

After removal of 3 bases from V and 4 bases from J, the junction contained 2 bases not matched to a gene. The germline CDR1 and CDR2 sequences are MGHRA and YSYEKL. This CDR3 comprises 14 residues. Individual cDNA molecules were tagged with unique molecular identifiers. TCRdb analysed the 5' RACE reads with MiXCR anew, one entry per CDR3 protein. The sample shows just under 90,000 distinct CDR3 sequences, under 15% of them seen only once. The sequence was collected from an adult who was a healthcare worker with PCR-confirmed SARS-CoV-2 infection or an uninfected control (not recorded which). This rearrangement joins TRBV4-1 to TRBJ2-2; TRBD2 matches 7 bases. Sequencing was performed on whole blood. DNA for the CDR3: TGCGCCAGCAGCCAGGCGGGAGTCACCGGGGAGCTGTTTTTT. It translates to CASSQAGVTGELFF.